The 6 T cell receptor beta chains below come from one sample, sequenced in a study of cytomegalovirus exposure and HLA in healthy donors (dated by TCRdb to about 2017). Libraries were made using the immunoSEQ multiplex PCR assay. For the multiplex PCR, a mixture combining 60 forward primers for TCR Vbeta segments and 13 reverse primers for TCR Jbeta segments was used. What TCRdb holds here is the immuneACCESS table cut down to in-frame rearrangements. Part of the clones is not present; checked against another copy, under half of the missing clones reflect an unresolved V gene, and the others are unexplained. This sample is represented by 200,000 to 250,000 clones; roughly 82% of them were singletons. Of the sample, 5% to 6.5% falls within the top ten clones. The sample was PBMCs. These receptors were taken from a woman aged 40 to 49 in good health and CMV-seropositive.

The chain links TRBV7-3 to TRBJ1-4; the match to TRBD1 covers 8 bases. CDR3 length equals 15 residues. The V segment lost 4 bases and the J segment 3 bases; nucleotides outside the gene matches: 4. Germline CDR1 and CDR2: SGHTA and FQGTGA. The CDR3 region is CASSSTGGPNEKLFF. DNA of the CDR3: TGTGCCAGCAGCTCAACAGGGGGACCTAATGAAAAACTGTTTTTT. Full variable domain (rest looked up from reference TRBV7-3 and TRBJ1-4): GAGVSQTPSNKVTEKGKYVELRCDPISGHTALYWYRQSLGQGPEFLIYFQGTGAADDSGLPNDRFFAVRPEGSVSTLKIQRTERGDSAVYLCASSSTGGPNEKLFFGSGTQLSVL.

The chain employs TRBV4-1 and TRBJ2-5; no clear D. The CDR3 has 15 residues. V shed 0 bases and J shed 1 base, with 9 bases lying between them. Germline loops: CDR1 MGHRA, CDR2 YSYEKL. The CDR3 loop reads CASSQEAISQETQYF. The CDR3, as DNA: TGCGCCAGCAGCCAAGAAGCGATCTCCCAAGAGACCCAGTACTTC.

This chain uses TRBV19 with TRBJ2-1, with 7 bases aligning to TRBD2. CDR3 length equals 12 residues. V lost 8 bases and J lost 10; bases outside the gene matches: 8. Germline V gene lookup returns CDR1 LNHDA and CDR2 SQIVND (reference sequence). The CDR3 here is CASRGELAEQFF. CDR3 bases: TGTGCCAGTCGAGGGGAACTAGCGGAGCAGTTCTTC.

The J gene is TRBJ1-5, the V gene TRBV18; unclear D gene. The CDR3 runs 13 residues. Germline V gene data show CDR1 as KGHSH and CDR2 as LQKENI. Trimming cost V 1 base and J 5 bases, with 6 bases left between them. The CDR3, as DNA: TGTGCCAGCTCACCACAGGGAGATCAGCCCCAGCATTTT. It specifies CASSPQGDQPQHF.

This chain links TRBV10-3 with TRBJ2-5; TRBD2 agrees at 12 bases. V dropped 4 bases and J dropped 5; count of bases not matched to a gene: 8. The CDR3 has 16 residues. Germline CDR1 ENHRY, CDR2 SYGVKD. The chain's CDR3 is CAISVGLAGLGETQYF. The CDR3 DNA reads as TGTGCCATCAGTGTGGGACTAGCGGGCCTGGGTGAGACCCAGTACTTC.

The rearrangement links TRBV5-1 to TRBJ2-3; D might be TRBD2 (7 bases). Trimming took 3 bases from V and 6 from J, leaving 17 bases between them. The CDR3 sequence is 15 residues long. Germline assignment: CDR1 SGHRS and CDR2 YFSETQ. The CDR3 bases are TGCGCCAGCAGCTCCCGCGGGGGCCGTGGGGATACGCAGTATTTT. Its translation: CASSSRGGRGDTQYF.